These T cell receptor beta chains were read from a single sample in a study of cytomegalovirus exposure and HLA in healthy donors. Clones were read by immunoSEQ multiplex PCR, and TCRdb kept only the in-frame ones, dropping some. The sample lists tens of thousands of clones, roughly 80% occurring once. The sequencing sample was made of PBMCs. The source of these receptors is a woman aged 18-29 years in good health and CMV-seropositive. CDR3s include the opening cysteine and the closing phenylalanine or tryptophan. Each record gives: D gene, V gene, clone size, J gene, CDR3 DNA, CDR3 protein. A D gene is named only where the DNA matches it firmly. Only some rows state a clone size, as once, few, many or a class for expanded clones.

d_call: .
v_call: TRBV9
clone_size: .
j_call: TRBJ2-3
cdr3_nt: TGTGCCAGCAGCGTCAGGGCACATAGCACAGATACGCAGTATTTT
cdr3_aa: CASSVRAHSTDTQYF

d_call: TRBD1
v_call: TRBV9
clone_size: .
j_call: TRBJ2-2
cdr3_nt: TGTGCCAGCAGCACCCACCCGGACAGGGGGGACACCGGGGAGCTGTTTTTT
cdr3_aa: CASSTHPDRGDTGELFF

d_call: TRBD1
v_call: TRBV18
clone_size: .
j_call: TRBJ1-5
cdr3_nt: TGTGCCAGCTCACCACAGGGACAGGGGGGCCAGCCCCAGCATTTT
cdr3_aa: CASSPQGQGGQPQHF

d_call: .
v_call: TRBV28
clone_size: .
j_call: TRBJ2-2
cdr3_nt: TGTGCCAGCATCAAACCAGGGAATCAGGCCGGGGAGCTGTTTTTT
cdr3_aa: CASIKPGNQAGELFF

d_call: .
v_call: TRBV29-1
clone_size: .
j_call: TRBJ1-1
cdr3_nt: TGCAGCGTTGAGAGCGTGGGTGGTCCTGGCACTGAAGCTTTCTTT
cdr3_aa: CSVESVGGPGTEAFF

d_call: TRBD2
v_call: TRBV27
clone_size: .
j_call: TRBJ2-1
cdr3_nt: TGTGCCAGCCCGAGGGTAGGTAGCGGGGGGGCCAAGGATGAGCAGTTCTTC
cdr3_aa: CASPRVGSGGAKDEQFF

d_call: .
v_call: TRBV15
clone_size: .
j_call: TRBJ1-3
cdr3_nt: TGTGCCACCAGTCCGGAGGGAGTCTCTGGAAACACCATATATTTT
cdr3_aa: CATSPEGVSGNTIYF

d_call: .
v_call: TRBV9
clone_size: few
j_call: TRBJ1-3
cdr3_nt: TGTGCCAGCAGCGTAGCAGGGTCTGGAAACACCATATATTTT
cdr3_aa: CASSVAGSGNTIYF

d_call: TRBD1
v_call: TRBV10-3
clone_size: .
j_call: TRBJ1-2
cdr3_nt: TGTGCCATCAGTGAAATCCGGGACAGAATCTATGGCTACACCTTC
cdr3_aa: CAISEIRDRIYGYTF

d_call: TRBD2
v_call: TRBV2
clone_size: .
j_call: TRBJ2-3
cdr3_nt: TGTGCCAGCAGTGATCTGGGTAGCGGGGTCACAGATACGCAGTATTTT
cdr3_aa: CASSDLGSGVTDTQYF

d_call: .
v_call: TRBV28
clone_size: few
j_call: TRBJ2-7
cdr3_nt: TGTGCCAGCAGAAAACAGGCGTCCTACGAGCAGTACTTC
cdr3_aa: CASRKQASYEQYF

d_call: TRBD2
v_call: TRBV6-1
clone_size: .
j_call: TRBJ2-7
cdr3_nt: TGTGCCAGCAGTGGGTTTAAGCGGGGGGGAACCTACGAGCAGTACTTC
cdr3_aa: CASSGFKRGGTYEQYF

d_call: TRBD2
v_call: TRBV6-1
clone_size: few
j_call: TRBJ2-1
cdr3_nt: TGTGCCAGCAGTGAAGCTAGCGGGGGGTACAATGAGCAGTTCTTC
cdr3_aa: CASSEASGGYNEQFF

d_call: TRBD1
v_call: TRBV9
clone_size: .
j_call: TRBJ1-2
cdr3_nt: TGTGCCAGCAGTCCTGAGGGACAGGGATACTATGGCTACACCTTC
cdr3_aa: CASSPEGQGYYGYTF

d_call: .
v_call: TRBV7-3
clone_size: .
j_call: TRBJ2-3
cdr3_nt: TGTGCCAGCAGCTTTAGGTCTAGCGCTATCGATACGCAGTATTTT
cdr3_aa: CASSFRSSAIDTQYF

d_call: .
v_call: TRBV4-3
clone_size: .
j_call: TRBJ2-4
cdr3_nt: TGCGCCAGCAGCCAAGATTCAGGGACCAAAAACATTCAGTACTTC
cdr3_aa: CASSQDSGTKNIQYF

d_call: .
v_call: TRBV30
clone_size: .
j_call: TRBJ1-2
cdr3_nt: TGTGCCTGGAGTGTACTAGTACAGTACGGCTACACCTTC
cdr3_aa: CAWSVLVQYGYTF

d_call: .
v_call: TRBV6-5
clone_size: .
j_call: TRBJ2-5
cdr3_nt: TGTGCCAGCAGTTACGAAAGGGGGCAAGAGACCCAGTACTTC
cdr3_aa: CASSYERGQETQYF

d_call: TRBD1
v_call: TRBV30
clone_size: few
j_call: TRBJ1-3
cdr3_nt: TGTGCCTGGAGGGGGGACAGGGGCCGGAGGACCATATATTTT
cdr3_aa: CAWRGDRGRRTIYF

d_call: .
v_call: TRBV18
clone_size: .
j_call: TRBJ1-5
cdr3_nt: TGTGCCAGCTCACGTGGGGCGGATCAGCCCCAGCATTTT
cdr3_aa: CASSRGADQPQHF

d_call: TRBD2
v_call: TRBV30
clone_size: .
j_call: TRBJ2-7
cdr3_nt: TGTGCCTGGAGGGGGGGGAGTGGCGCTTACGAGCAGTACTTC
cdr3_aa: CAWRGGSGAYEQYF

d_call: .
v_call: TRBV30
clone_size: .
j_call: TRBJ2-3
cdr3_nt: TGTGCCTGGAGTGTTGGAGGGGTTAGGAGAGATACGCAGTATTTT
cdr3_aa: CAWSVGGVRRDTQYF

d_call: TRBD1
v_call: TRBV27
clone_size: .
j_call: TRBJ2-7
cdr3_nt: TGTGCCAGCAGTTCCTCCGGGACAGCCTCCTCCTACGAGCAGTACTTC
cdr3_aa: CASSSSGTASSYEQYF

d_call: TRBD2
v_call: TRBV14
clone_size: .
j_call: TRBJ2-2
cdr3_nt: TGTGCCAGCAGCCAATATGTGTCTAGCGGGGAGACCGGGGAGCTGTTTTTT
cdr3_aa: CASSQYVSSGETGELFF

d_call: TRBD1
v_call: TRBV28
clone_size: .
j_call: TRBJ1-2
cdr3_nt: TGTGCCAGCAGGCGACAGGGTCCTAACTATGGCTACACCTTC
cdr3_aa: CASRRQGPNYGYTF

d_call: .
v_call: TRBV13
clone_size: .
j_call: TRBJ1-1
cdr3_nt: TGTGCCAGCAGGTCAGACCCCGGGAAACCTCTTATGAACACTGAAGCTTTCTTT
cdr3_aa: CASRSDPGKPLMNTEAFF

d_call: TRBD1
v_call: TRBV10-1
clone_size: .
j_call: TRBJ1-1
cdr3_nt: TGCGCCAGCAGTGATGGACAGGGTTACACTGAAGCTTTCTTT
cdr3_aa: CASSDGQGYTEAFF

d_call: .
v_call: TRBV19
clone_size: few
j_call: TRBJ1-1
cdr3_nt: TGTGCCAGTAGTAGGAACCGGGACAACTATAACACTGAAGCTTTCTTT
cdr3_aa: CASSRNRDNYNTEAFF

d_call: .
v_call: TRBV9
clone_size: .
j_call: TRBJ2-2
cdr3_nt: TGTGCCCGCCCACGGCGCGGCACCGGGGAGCTGTTTTTT
cdr3_aa: CARPRRGTGELFF

d_call: .
v_call: TRBV6-8
clone_size: .
j_call: TRBJ2-1
cdr3_nt: TGTGCCAGCATAGTTCCTATTCAGGGGTGGTATAATGAGCAGTTCTTC
cdr3_aa: CASIVPIQGWYNEQFF

d_call: TRBD1
v_call: TRBV5-1
clone_size: .
j_call: TRBJ2-2
cdr3_nt: TGCGCCAGCAGTTCCAATACCGGGACAGGGAGCACCGGGGAGCTGTTTTTT
cdr3_aa: CASSSNTGTGSTGELFF

d_call: TRBD2
v_call: TRBV19
clone_size: .
j_call: TRBJ2-2
cdr3_nt: TGTGCCAGTACCACTAATGCGGGGGGGCACGTGGGGGAGCTGTTTTTT
cdr3_aa: CASTTNAGGHVGELFF

d_call: .
v_call: TRBV18
clone_size: once
j_call: TRBJ1-1
cdr3_nt: TGTGCCAGCTCACCACCGGCACAGGTTGAAGCTTTCTTT
cdr3_aa: CASSPPAQVEAFF

d_call: .
v_call: TRBV6-1
clone_size: .
j_call: TRBJ1-2
cdr3_nt: TGTGCCAGCAGGGCCCCCGATCACTATGGCTACACCTTC
cdr3_aa: CASRAPDHYGYTF

d_call: TRBD1
v_call: TRBV10-3
clone_size: .
j_call: TRBJ2-1
cdr3_nt: TGTGCCATCAGTCTACAGGGGATTGAGCAGTTCTTC
cdr3_aa: CAISLQGIEQFF

d_call: TRBD1
v_call: TRBV6-5
clone_size: .
j_call: TRBJ1-6
cdr3_nt: TGTGCCAGCAGTGACAGGGGCAATTCACCCCTCCACTTT
cdr3_aa: CASSDRGNSPLHF

d_call: .
v_call: TRBV11-2
clone_size: .
j_call: TRBJ1-2
cdr3_nt: TGTGCCAGCAGCGCTGGGCGGGACTATGGCTACACCTTC
cdr3_aa: CASSAGRDYGYTF

d_call: TRBD1
v_call: TRBV5-4
clone_size: .
j_call: TRBJ1-6
cdr3_nt: TGTGCCAGCAGCATTGGACAGGGGGCTAAATCCCTCCACTTT
cdr3_aa: CASSIGQGAKSLHF

d_call: TRBD1
v_call: TRBV10-3
clone_size: .
j_call: TRBJ2-7
cdr3_nt: TGTGCCATCAGTGAGTCGGGACAGGGGGCCCGCTCAGGGCAGTACTTC
cdr3_aa: CAISESGQGARSGQYF

d_call: .
v_call: TRBV5-1
clone_size: .
j_call: TRBJ2-7
cdr3_nt: TGCGCCAGCAGCGTATGGACGGGGTCCTACGAGCAGTACTTC
cdr3_aa: CASSVWTGSYEQYF

d_call: TRBD1
v_call: TRBV2
clone_size: .
j_call: TRBJ1-2
cdr3_nt: TGTGCCAGCAGTGGACAGGGGGCCTACTATGGCTACACCTTC
cdr3_aa: CASSGQGAYYGYTF

d_call: TRBD1
v_call: TRBV10-1
clone_size: .
j_call: TRBJ2-7
cdr3_nt: TGCGCCCCCCCGCGGGACAGGGAGTATGAGTACGAGCAGTACTTC
cdr3_aa: CAPPRDREYEYEQYF

d_call: .
v_call: TRBV28
clone_size: .
j_call: TRBJ1-1
cdr3_nt: TGTGCCAGCAGTTTTTTCAAGAACACTGAAGCTTTCTTT
cdr3_aa: CASSFFKNTEAFF

d_call: TRBD1
v_call: TRBV28
clone_size: .
j_call: TRBJ2-7
cdr3_nt: TGTGCCAGCAGGGGGACAGACGCCTACGAGCAGTACTTC
cdr3_aa: CASRGTDAYEQYF

d_call: TRBD2
v_call: TRBV6-5
clone_size: .
j_call: TRBJ2-1
cdr3_nt: TGTGCCAGCAGGGAGGCGGGGGGGCGCTACAATGAGCAGTTCTTC
cdr3_aa: CASREAGGRYNEQFF

d_call: TRBD2
v_call: TRBV30
clone_size: .
j_call: TRBJ2-1
cdr3_nt: TGTGCCTCTCGGGGGCTAGCGGGGGAGAGAAACTACAATGAGCAGTTCTTC
cdr3_aa: CASRGLAGERNYNEQFF

d_call: .
v_call: TRBV5-1
clone_size: .
j_call: TRBJ2-3
cdr3_nt: TGCGCCAGCAGCTTATCTAACACAGATACGCAGTATTTT
cdr3_aa: CASSLSNTDTQYF

d_call: .
v_call: TRBV2
clone_size: .
j_call: TRBJ1-4
cdr3_nt: TGTGCCAGCAGTGAATTTAGAGCGGGAGCAAGGGAAAAACTGTTTTTT
cdr3_aa: CASSEFRAGAREKLFF

d_call: TRBD1
v_call: TRBV5-6
clone_size: .
j_call: TRBJ1-2
cdr3_nt: TGTGCCAGCAGCTTGACAGGGGACAGGGAGAACTATGGCTACACCTTC
cdr3_aa: CASSLTGDRENYGYTF

d_call: TRBD2
v_call: TRBV30
clone_size: .
j_call: TRBJ2-5
cdr3_nt: TGTGCCTGGAGTGTAGGACTAGCGGGGCAAGAGACCCAGTACTTC
cdr3_aa: CAWSVGLAGQETQYF

d_call: .
v_call: TRBV18
clone_size: .
j_call: TRBJ2-2
cdr3_nt: TGTGCCAGCTCACAAAGATCAGGCAGGGACACCGGGGAGCTGTTTTTT
cdr3_aa: CASSQRSGRDTGELFF

d_call: .
v_call: TRBV28
clone_size: .
j_call: TRBJ2-2
cdr3_nt: TGTGCCAGCAGTTTTTCCCGGGGATCGATCACCGGGGAGCTGTTTTTT
cdr3_aa: CASSFSRGSITGELFF

d_call: TRBD2
v_call: TRBV9
clone_size: .
j_call: TRBJ2-3
cdr3_nt: TGTGCCAGCAGCGCCCAAGGGGCGGGGGGAACAGATACGCAGTATTTT
cdr3_aa: CASSAQGAGGTDTQYF

d_call: .
v_call: TRBV21-1
clone_size: .
j_call: TRBJ2-2
cdr3_nt: TGTGCCAGCAGCAAAGGAAGGGCTAGCGGGGGAGTTGCCGGGGAGCTGTTTTTT
cdr3_aa: CASSKGRASGGVAGELFF

d_call: .
v_call: TRBV6-6
clone_size: medium-sized
j_call: TRBJ2-7
cdr3_nt: TGTGCCAGCAGTCCATATGGCCAACACTACGAGCAGTACTTC
cdr3_aa: CASSPYGQHYEQYF

d_call: .
v_call: TRBV7-9
clone_size: few
j_call: TRBJ1-1
cdr3_nt: TGTGCCAGCAGCTTAGTGCGCGGGATGAACACTGAAGCTTTCTTT
cdr3_aa: CASSLVRGMNTEAFF

d_call: .
v_call: TRBV4-1
clone_size: .
j_call: TRBJ1-4
cdr3_nt: TGCGCCAGCAGCCAAGGGGGGGGCCGGACTAATGAAAAACTGTTTTTT
cdr3_aa: CASSQGGGRTNEKLFF

d_call: .
v_call: TRBV19
clone_size: .
j_call: TRBJ1-1
cdr3_nt: TGTGCCAGTAGTATAGGGACAGCGGGATTCACTGAAGCTTTCTTT
cdr3_aa: CASSIGTAGFTEAFF

d_call: TRBD1
v_call: TRBV5-4
clone_size: .
j_call: TRBJ1-1
cdr3_nt: TGTGCCAGCAGTCACGCTCGGGACAGGAACACTGAAGCTTTCTTT
cdr3_aa: CASSHARDRNTEAFF

d_call: TRBD2
v_call: TRBV4-2
clone_size: .
j_call: TRBJ2-1
cdr3_nt: TGTGCCAGCAGCCAAGAAGCCGGTAGCGGGGGACGGCAGTTCTTC
cdr3_aa: CASSQEAGSGGRQFF